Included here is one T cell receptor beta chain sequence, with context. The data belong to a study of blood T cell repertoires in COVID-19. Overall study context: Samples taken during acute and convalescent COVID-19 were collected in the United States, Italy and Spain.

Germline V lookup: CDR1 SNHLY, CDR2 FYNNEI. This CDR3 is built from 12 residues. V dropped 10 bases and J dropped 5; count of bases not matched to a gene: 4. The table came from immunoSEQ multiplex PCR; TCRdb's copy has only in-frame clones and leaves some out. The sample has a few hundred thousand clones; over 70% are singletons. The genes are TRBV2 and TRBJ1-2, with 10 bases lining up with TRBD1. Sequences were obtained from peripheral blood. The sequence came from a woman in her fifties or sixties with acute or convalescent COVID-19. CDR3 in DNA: TGTGCCACCCGGGACAGGGGTTATGGCTACACCTTC. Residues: CATRDRGYGYTF.